Reported below is one T cell receptor (beta chain). Antigen specificity is unknown. Template switching created a universal primer site, and the cDNA included unique molecular identifiers. MiXCR, run by TCRdb on the 5' RACE reads, gives a single entry per CDR3 protein. The top ten clones hold 0.25% to 0.3% of a sample with more than 1.5 million distinct CDR3 sequences, about 32% of them seen once. This sample stems from a study of identical twins. Points from the study as a whole: Weaker excess twin sharing was seen among beta out-of-frame sequences.

The donor group consisted entirely of healthy Caucasians. This receptor was taken from a newborn girl in good health. What was sequenced was cord blood.

DNA for the CDR3: TGTGCCAGCAGTTTAGATCCGAGACAGGGGTTCGAAGAGACCCAGTACTTC. It translates to CASSLDPRQGFEETQYF. The rearrangement joins TRBV28 to TRBJ2-5; 8 bases fit TRBD1. CDR1 is MDHEN and CDR2 is SYDVKM in the germline V gene. V lost 2 bases to trimming and J lost 3 bases; unmatched junction nucleotides: 11. The CDR3 extends over 17 amino acids. Combining the CDR3 with reference TRBV28 and TRBJ2-5 gives the whole variable domain DVKVTQSSRYLVKRTGEKVFLECVQDMDHENMFWYRQDPGLGLRLIYFSYDVKMKEKGDIPEGYSVSREKKERFSLILESASTNQTSMYLCASSLDPRQGFEETQYFGPGTRLLVL.